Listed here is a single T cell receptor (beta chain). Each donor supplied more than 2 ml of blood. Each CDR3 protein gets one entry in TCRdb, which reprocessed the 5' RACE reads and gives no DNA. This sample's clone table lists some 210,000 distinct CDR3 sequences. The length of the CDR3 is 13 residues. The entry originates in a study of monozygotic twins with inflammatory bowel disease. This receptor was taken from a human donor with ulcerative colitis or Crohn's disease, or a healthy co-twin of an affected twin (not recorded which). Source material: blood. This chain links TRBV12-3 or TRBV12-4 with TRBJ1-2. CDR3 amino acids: CASSFEAGYGYTF.